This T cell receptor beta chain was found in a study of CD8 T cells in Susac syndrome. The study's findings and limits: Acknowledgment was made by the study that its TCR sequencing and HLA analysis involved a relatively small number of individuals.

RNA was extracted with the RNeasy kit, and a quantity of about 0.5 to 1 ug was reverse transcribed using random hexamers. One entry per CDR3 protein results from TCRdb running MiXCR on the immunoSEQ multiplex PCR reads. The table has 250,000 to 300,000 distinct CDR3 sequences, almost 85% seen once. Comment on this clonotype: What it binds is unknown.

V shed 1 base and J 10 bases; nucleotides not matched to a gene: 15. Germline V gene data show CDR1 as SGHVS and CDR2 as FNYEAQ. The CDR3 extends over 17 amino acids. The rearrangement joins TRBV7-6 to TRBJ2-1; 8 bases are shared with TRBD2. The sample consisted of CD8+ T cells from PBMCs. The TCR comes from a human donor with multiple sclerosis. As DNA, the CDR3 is TGTGCCAGCAGCTTAGAGGCGACTAGCGACCTCCCGGGGGAGCAGTTCTTC. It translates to CASSLEATSDLPGEQFF.